The 30 T cell receptor beta chains listed next were all sequenced from one sample in a study of CD8+ T cells in alopecia areata. RNA was extracted and reverse transcribed into cDNA as the sequencing template. The method was immunoSEQ multiplex PCR; TCRdb's version includes in-frame clones alone and lacks a portion of them. The sample is made up of more than 250,000 clones, none counted only once. The pooled cutaneous lymph node cells were sorted using several markers (CD4, CD8alpha, NKG2D, NKG2ACE and others). What was sequenced was CD4+ T cells sorted from a lymph node. Receptors originate from a C3H/HeJ mouse with alopecia areata. For this mouse line, the MHC haplotype is H2-k.

This clone was counted between two and nine times. The genes are named according to mouse. With the read ending 4 residues before the CDR3 end, the germline J gene is used to fill in that end. This rearrangement joins TRBV1 to TRBJ2-7, with 13 bases matching TRBD2. J was trimmed by 3 bases and V by 0 bases; bases with no gene match: 2. CDR1 NSQYPW and CDR2 LRSPGD come from the germline V gene (reference sequence). The CDR3 runs 16 residues. CDR3 DNA (partial): TGCACCTGCAGTGCAGACGGACTGGGGGGGCGCTAT. This translates into CTCSADGLGGRY. The entire CDR3 protein reads CTCSADGLGGRYEQYF.

In this sample, this clone turned up a few times. Mouse gene names apply. The CDR3 goes on 4 residues after the read ends, and that part is filled in from the germline J gene. Other DNA sequences in the sample encode the same CDR3. This rearrangement joins TRBV13-3 to TRBJ2-7, with 10 bases fitting TRBD2. Germline lookup yields CDR1 NNHDY and CDR2 SYVADS. The length of the CDR3 is 15 residues. V lost 2 bases, J lost 0 bases, and 2 bases stayed unmatched. The part of the CDR3 DNA that was read is TGTGCCAGCAGTGAGGACTGGGGGAGCTCCTAT. It yields the protein CASSEDWGSSY. The whole CDR3 protein is CASSEDWGSSYEQYF.

Note on this clone: Genes and germline come from the mouse. The read ends 4 residues early relative to the CDR3; the germline J gene fills the gap. The V and J genes are TRBV13-3 and TRBJ2-1; TRBD1 matches at 11 bases. The germline CDR1 and CDR2 sequences are NNHDY and SYVADS. CDR3 length: 14 amino acids. The CDR3: CASSEGQGGAEQFF. The CDR3 bases that were read are TGTGCCAGCAGTGAGGGACAGGGGGGGGCT.

This clone was seen a few times. The listed genes are named as in mouse. The read halts 4 residues ahead of the CDR3 end, with the missing end drawn from the germline J gene. This chain uses TRBV13-3 with TRBJ2-3; D gene ambiguous. The CDR3 has 14 residues. Germline assignment: CDR1 NNHDY and CDR2 SYVADS. V was pared by 4 bases and J by 0 bases, with 9 bases between. The sequenced part of the CDR3 DNA is TGTGCCAGCAGTTACAGATTTAGTGCAGAA. This sequence encodes CASSYRFSAE. The entire CDR3 reads CASSYRFSAETLYF.

This clone occurred a few times. Genes here carry mouse names. The CDR3 end falls 4 residues outside the read, so it is completed with the germline J gene. This CDR3 is also generated by other DNA sequences in the sample. The chain couples TRBV19 to TRBJ2-3; maybe TRBD1 (6 bases). Between the trimmed V and J ends, which lost 3 bases and 0 bases, there was a span of 8 bases. The germline CDR1 and CDR2 sequences are FNHDT and SITEND (reference sequence). CDR3 length equals 14 residues. CDR3 bases read: TGTGCCAGCAGTAAACAGGGAAGTGCAGAA. Amino acids: CASSKQGSAE. The full CDR3 sequence reads CASSKQGSAETLYF.

Note on this clone: Gene labels here are mouse ones. The read ends 4 residues early relative to the CDR3; the germline J gene fills the gap. This same CDR3 is encoded by further DNA sequences in the sample. The rearrangement uses TRBV13-1 and TRBJ2-7; TRBD2 matches at 8 bases. V lost 0 bases to trimming and J lost 0 bases; unmatched junction nucleotides: 2. Germline values: CDR1 NSHNY, CDR2 SYGAGN. The CDR3 has 15 amino acids. The CDR3 is CASSDAGGRSYEQYF. The part of the CDR3 DNA that was read is TGTGCCAGCAGTGATGCTGGGGGGCGCTCCTAT.

A remark on this clone: Any gene name here is a mouse gene name. Sequencing ends 4 residues short of the CDR3 end; the germline J gene provides the rest. The rearrangement links TRBV19 to TRBJ1-1; 9 positions match TRBD1. CDR3 length equals 16 residues. Unmatched junction bases numbered 10, after V lost 6 bases and J lost 1 base. CDR1 is FNHDT and CDR2 is SITEND in the germline V gene (reference sequence). The CDR3: CASTPSRDRVNTEVFF. The covered CDR3 bases are TGTGCCAGCACCCCCTCCCGGGACAGGGTAAACACA.

Details on this clone: The germline and genes are mouse ones. The read is 4 residues too short to cover the CDR3 end, so that end is filled in from the germline J gene. The rearrangement uses TRBV19 and TRBJ2-7; 10 nucleotides match TRBD2. V gave up 1 base and J gave up 3 bases; unmatched junction bases: 1. The CDR3 covers 14 residues. The V gene's germline CDR1 is FNHDT and CDR2 SITEND (reference sequence). The CDR3 DNA, read in part, is TGTGCCAGCAGTATAACTGGGGGGGGCTAT. This codes for CASSITGGGY. The full CDR3 protein reads CASSITGGGYEQYF.

This clone was counted at least ten times. Germline and genes here are mouse. The missing CDR3 end, 4 residues past where the read stops, is filled in from the germline J gene. Other DNA sequences in this sample translate to the same CDR3. The chain uses TRBV1 and TRBJ2-3, with D perhaps TRBD2 (5 bases). V gave up 1 base and J gave up 1 base, with 6 bases separating them. Germline CDR1 is NSQYPW and CDR2 is LRSPGD (reference sequence). The CDR3 contains 14 residues. The CDR3 reads CTCSAAWGAETLYF. The part of the CDR3 DNA that was read is TGCACCTGCAGTGCAGCCTGGGGTGCAGAA.

This clone was counted a few times. Genes and germline come from the mouse. From the germline J gene comes the end of the CDR3, since the read stops 4 residues before it. The same CDR3 also results from other DNA sequences found in this sample. V and J are TRBV13-2 and TRBJ1-2; 7 bases align to TRBD1. Germline assignment: CDR1 NNHNN and CDR2 SYGAGS (reference sequence). V was pared by 4 bases and J by 2 bases, with 2 bases of the junction left unmatched. This CDR3 has 13 residues. Incomplete CDR3 DNA: TGTGCCAGCGGTCCGACAGGGAACTCC. It codes for CASGPTGNS. The complete CDR3 reads CASGPTGNSDYTF.

The table lists this clone with a few counts. Gene labels here are mouse ones. The DNA ends 4 residues before the CDR3 does, and the rest of the CDR3 is filled in from the germline J gene. V and J are TRBV19 and TRBJ1-1; weak D call: TRBD1 (5 bases). With 4 bases removed from V and 0 bases from J, the gap between germline ends came to 7 bases. Looked up from germline, CDR1 is FNHDT and CDR2 is SITEND (reference sequence). The CDR3 consists of 13 residues. CDR3 DNA (partial): TGTGCCAGCAGTGGGGGGTCAAACACA. It translates to CASSGGSNT. The whole CDR3 protein reads CASSGGSNTEVFF.

About this clone: Mouse names are used for the genes. Sequencing ends 4 residues short of the CDR3 end; the germline J gene provides the rest. Other DNA sequences within the sample encode an identical CDR3. The chain couples TRBV1 to TRBJ2-1, with 10 bases aligning to TRBD1. This CDR3 spans 13 amino acids. J was trimmed by 3 bases and V by 8 bases; bases with no gene match: 1. Germline values: CDR1 NSQYPW, CDR2 LRSPGD (reference sequence). The CDR3 region is CTCRTGGYAEQFF. The CDR3 bases that were read are TGCACCTGCCGGACAGGGGGCTATGCT. Full variable domain (outside the CDR3, taken from reference TRBV1 and TRBJ2-1): VTLLEQNPRWRLVPRGQAVNLRCILKNSQYPWMSWYQQDLQKQLQWLFTLRSPGDKEVKSLPGADYLATRVTDTELRLQVANMSQGRTLYCTCRTGGYAEQFFGPGTRLTVL.

This clone was counted only a few times. Mouse germline and gene names are used. The read terminates 4 residues before the CDR3 end, so the remaining end is supplied by the germline J gene. The sample contains more than one DNA sequence encoding this CDR3. The chain has TRBV19 and TRBJ2-2; unclear D gene. Germline loops: CDR1 FNHDT, CDR2 SITEND (reference sequence). The CDR3 is 12 amino acids. Trimming pared 6 bases from V and 0 bases from J, leaving 3 bases between. The covered CDR3 bases are TGTGCCAGCACAACAAACACCGGG. Its protein is CASTTNTG. The full CDR3 reads CASTTNTGQLYF.

This clone showed up just a few times. Mouse names are used for the genes. The read ends 4 residues shy of where the CDR3 ends; the end is completed using the germline J gene. This same CDR3 is encoded by further DNA sequences in the sample. This chain joins TRBV13-1 and TRBJ2-3; tentatively, D is TRBD1 (5 bases). Between the trimmed V and J ends, which lost 5 bases and 0 bases, there was a span of 7 bases. Germline CDR1 NSHNY, CDR2 SYGAGN. This CDR3 comprises 13 residues. The CDR3: CASRGHSAETLYF. Partial CDR3 DNA: TGTGCCAGCAGAGGACATAGTGCAGAA.

To note about this clone: The gene names here belong to mouse. The CDR3 end lies 4 residues beyond the end of the read and is filled in from the germline J gene. The V and J genes are TRBV13-1 and TRBJ1-2; 8 bases align to TRBD1. This CDR3 has 13 amino acids. The trim removed 5 bases at V and 2 bases at J, leaving 2 bases unmatched. Germline CDR1 reads NSHNY; CDR2 reads SYGAGN. The CDR3 sequence is CASRPGGNSDYTF. Incomplete CDR3 DNA: TGTGCCAGCAGACCAGGGGGCAACTCC.

Concerning this clone itself: Here the gene names and germline are mouse. The read falls 4 residues short of the CDR3 end, and the missing part is taken from the germline J gene. The identical CDR3 is also encoded by other nucleotide sequences in the sample. The V call is TRBV13-1, the J call TRBJ2-2, with D possibly TRBD1 on 6 matching bases. From germline, CDR1 is NSHNY and CDR2 SYGAGN. V was trimmed by 4 bases and J by 1 base, leaving 8 bases between them. The CDR3 has 14 residues. The CDR3 bases that were read are TGTGCCAGCAGTCCGGGACAAAACACCGGG. Translation gives CASSPGQNTG. The entire CDR3 protein reads CASSPGQNTGQLYF.

To note about this clone: Mouse gene names apply. From the germline J gene comes the end of the CDR3, since the read stops 4 residues before it. The gene calls are TRBV5 and TRBJ2-1; the D gene is possibly TRBD2 (7 bases). The V and J ends lost 0 bases and 2 bases respectively, with 11 bases between them. CDR1 is LGHNA, CDR2 YNLKQL, per germline (reference sequence). CDR3 length equals 16 residues. The CDR3 spells CASSQEGGGDYAEQFF. Partial CDR3 DNA: TGTGCCAGCAGCCAAGAGGGAGGGGGGGACTATGCT.

This clone came up a few times. Gene names and germline match the mouse. The read ends 3 residues early relative to the CDR3; the germline J gene fills the gap. The V call is TRBV19, the J call TRBJ1-6, with D perhaps matching TRBD1 (6 bases). TRBJ1-6 falls under the ORF class, with uncertain function. Trimming took 0 bases from V and 7 from J, leaving 8 bases between them. The germline V gene encodes CDR1 FNHDT and CDR2 SITEND (reference sequence). The length of the CDR3 is 14 residues. The CDR3 region is CASSIGTANSPLYF. CDR3 DNA (partial): TGTGCCAGCAGTATAGGGACAGCAAATTCGCCC.

For this clone: Mouse gene names and germline throughout. The read comes to an end 4 residues before the CDR3 does, leaving the germline J gene to fill in the end. The V gene is TRBV13-2, the J gene TRBJ2-3; 13 bases are a match to TRBD2. There are 16 residues in the CDR3. Germline-derived CDR1 and CDR2 are NNHNN and SYGAGS (reference sequence). CDR3 DNA (partial): TGTGCCAGCGGTGATGCCGGACTGGGGGGGCGAGAA. Protein: CASGDAGLGGRE. The complete CDR3 protein is CASGDAGLGGRETLYF.

A remark on this clone: Gene names follow the mouse nomenclature. The read stops 4 residues short of the end of the CDR3; the missing end is completed from the germline J gene. The rearrangement uses TRBV13-2 and TRBJ2-3, with D tentatively TRBD2 (6 bases). The germline CDR1 and CDR2 sequences are NNHNN and SYGAGS (reference sequence). V was trimmed by 3 bases and J by 0 bases, leaving 14 bases between them. The CDR3 is made up of 16 amino acids. The chain's CDR3 is CASGVNWANSAETLYF. Incomplete CDR3 DNA: TGTGCCAGCGGTGTGAACTGGGCCAATAGTGCAGAA.

This clone showed up just a few times. The germline and genes are mouse ones. Sequencing ends 4 residues short of the CDR3 end; the germline J gene provides the rest. This chain uses TRBV19 with TRBJ2-7; D gene uncertain. The CDR3 consists of 14 residues. CDR1 and CDR2 from the germline V gene are FNHDT and SITEND (reference sequence). V gave up 1 base and J gave up 0 bases, with 8 bases separating them. This chain's CDR3 is CASSIRRSSYEQYF. The covered CDR3 bases are TGTGCCAGCAGTATACGCCGCAGCTCCTAT.

Comments on this clone: The gene names given are mouse names. This CDR3 reads CASSPRLGGFYAEQFF. The CDR3 DNA, read in part, is TGTGCCAGCAGTCCACGACTGGGGGGGTTCTATGCT. The chain joins TRBV19 to TRBJ2-1; the match to TRBD2 covers 11 bases. The read is 4 residues too short to cover the CDR3 end, so that end is filled in from the germline J gene. The germline V gene encodes CDR1 FNHDT and CDR2 SITEND (reference sequence). V shed 4 bases and J 3 bases; nucleotides not matched to a gene: 6. There are 16 residues in the CDR3.

Notes on this clone: These gene names are mouse names. The read terminates 4 residues ahead of where the CDR3 ends, so the germline J gene completes it. Other nucleotide sequences in the sample specify the same CDR3. V is TRBV1 and J is TRBJ2-3, with 10 bases lining up with TRBD2. This CDR3 region has 15 residues. Unmatched junction bases numbered 1, after V lost 4 bases and J lost 0 bases. Germline V CDR1 and CDR2: NSQYPW, LRSPGD (reference sequence). CDR3 in amino acids: CTCSGDWGSAETLYF. CDR3 bases read: TGCACCTGCAGTGGGGACTGGGGAAGTGCAGAA.

A remark on this clone: Mouse names are used for the genes. The read falls 4 residues short of the CDR3 end, and the missing part is taken from the germline J gene. This sample also contains other DNA sequences that code for the same CDR3. The chain uses TRBV19 and TRBJ2-3, with D possibly matching TRBD1 (6 bases). The CDR3 extends over 15 amino acids. The germline V gene has CDR1 FNHDT and CDR2 SITEND (reference sequence). Trimming pared 2 bases from V and 0 bases from J, leaving 10 bases between. This CDR3 is CASSIPGQSAETLYF. The DNA read from the CDR3 is TGTGCCAGCAGTATTCCGGGACAAAGTGCAGAA.

There are a few counts of this clone. Mouse germline and gene names are used. The CDR3 here is CAWSPRTGGSYEQYF. The CDR3 bases that were read are TGTGCCTGGAGTCCCCGGACTGGGGGGTCCTAT. This rearrangement joins TRBV31 to TRBJ2-7; 11 positions match TRBD2. The CDR3 end lies 4 residues beyond the end of the read and is filled in from the germline J gene. Germline assignment: CDR1 GKSSPN and CDR2 SITVG. The CDR3 is 15 residues long. V lost 1 base to trimming and J lost 1 base; unmatched junction nucleotides: 3.

A word on this clone: Each gene name is a mouse one. The read halts 4 residues ahead of the CDR3 end, with the missing end drawn from the germline J gene. J is TRBJ2-2 and V is TRBV13-3, with 8 positions matching TRBD1. This CDR3 region has 15 residues. Germline V gene data show CDR1 as NNHDY and CDR2 as SYVADS. With V trimmed by 2 bases and J by 2 bases, 2 bases remained unmatched. The covered CDR3 bases are TGTGCCAGCAGTGAAAACAGGGGGAACACCGGG. Translated: CASSENRGNTG. The entire CDR3 protein reads CASSENRGNTGQLYF.

This clone was counted only a few times. Mouse germline and gene names are used. Read data end 4 residues before the CDR3 end; the end is taken from the germline J gene. The chain joins TRBV31 to TRBJ2-1, with 8 bases that match TRBD2. CDR1 is GKSSPN, CDR2 SITVG, per germline. The ends lost 0 bases at V and 1 base at J; junction bases unmatched: 5. This CDR3 region has 16 residues. The CDR3 is CAWSLGAGGNYAEQFF. Partial CDR3 DNA: TGTGCCTGGAGTCTAGGCGCTGGGGGGAACTATGCT.

Regarding this clone: Germline and genes: mouse. The read ends 4 residues before the CDR3 terminus; that terminus is restored from the germline J gene. In the same sample, other DNA sequences code for this CDR3. The chain is built from TRBV13-1 and TRBJ2-3, with D tentatively TRBD2 (7 bases). Trimming removed 2 bases from V and 0 bases from J, with 10 bases in between. There are 15 residues in the CDR3. Germline V gene data show CDR1 as NSHNY and CDR2 as SYGAGN. The sequenced part of the CDR3 DNA is TGTGCCAGCAGTGAAGGGGGGGGAAGTGCAGAA. Its protein product is CASSEGGGSAE. The whole CDR3 reads CASSEGGGSAETLYF.

This clone was counted a few times. Gene labels here are mouse ones. The read halts 3 residues ahead of the CDR3 end, with the missing end drawn from the germline J gene. Other DNA sequences from this sample encode an identical CDR3 as well. V usage is TRBV19 and J usage is TRBJ1-6, with TRBD1 matching over 8 bases. TRBJ1-6 is an ORF; its function is uncertain. In germline, CDR1 is FNHDT, CDR2 SITEND (reference sequence). V was clipped by 5 bases and J by 4 bases; unmatched bases: 2. The CDR3 loop spans 14 amino acids. CDR3 sequence: CASRRTGYNSPLYF. CDR3 bases read: TGTGCCAGCAGAAGGACAGGGTATAATTCGCCC.

This clone was observed a few times. Mouse germline and gene names are used. Read data end 4 residues before the CDR3 end; the end is taken from the germline J gene. The chain joins TRBV1 to TRBJ1-2, with D unclear. The CDR3 extends over 15 amino acids. Germline values: CDR1 NSQYPW, CDR2 LRSPGD (reference sequence). The germline V and J ends were trimmed by 0 bases and 0 bases, with 8 bases remaining between them. CDR3 region: CTCSADATTNSDYTF. The covered CDR3 bases are TGCACCTGCAGTGCAGATGCGACAACAAACTCC.